This TCR beta chain originates from a study of T cells in Graves' hyperthyroidism and ophthalmopathy (dated by TCRdb to about 2019). Looking at the study overall: Peripheral blood samples were taken at the time of initial diagnosis, prior to any treatment. The paper describes TCR Vbeta CDR3 sequencing of around 140 peripheral blood samples, made up of about 41 ophthalmopathy patients, roughly 72 hyperthyroidism patients and 17 progressor patients. The study also compared thyroid tissue and blood T-cell repertoires from more than 5 Graves' hyperthyroidism patients. The 90 to 100 discovery patients were randomly divided into training and test sets at a 7:3 ratio. Prospective prediction of ophthalmopathy was tested in an independent validation cohort of 18 to 20 hyperthyroidism patients and 15 to 17 patients who later progressed to ophthalmopathy. Once sampling was done, hyperthyroidism patients were given methimazole at a starting dose of 30 mg daily, whereas ophthalmopathy patients were given high-dose intravenous methylprednisolone. To identify distinguishing TCR V-J signatures, a discovery cohort of about 100 patients was used, comprising 40 to 45 with Graves' ophthalmopathy and around 60 with stable Graves' hyperthyroidism. What the authors observed across the whole study: In cross-validation, a model built on a 13 V-J signature told ophthalmopathy apart from stable hyperthyroidism with under 90% sensitivity and approximately 84% specificity, and in testing the same model reached 80%/75%. Most expanded thyroid clonotypes (frequency above 0.001) were also detected in blood, a finding suggesting that blood repertoires may reflect thyroid immune responses. During validation, the model predicted progression to ophthalmopathy a median of around 7 months ahead of onset, with roughly 65% sensitivity and 72% to 80% specificity. Sample size was not statistically predetermined, and blinding of investigators to group allocation was not performed.

The CDR3 contains 16 residues, cysteine and phenylalanine counted. Only the CDR3 DNA stays, 48 bases, in frame from base 1. CDR1 SGHAT and CDR2 FQNNGV were looked up in the germline V gene. The germline V end is reduced by 5 bases and the J end by 1 base; junction bases left unmatched: 10. Stable Graves' hyperthyroidism was defined as no progression to ophthalmopathy during 18 months of follow-up. Hyperthyroidism patients were newly diagnosed, with disease duration under 2 months, and aged 18 to 65 years. Patients with uncontrolled infections, other autoimmune diseases, pregnancy or lactation were excluded. Diagnoses relied on clinical symptoms, serum thyroxine and TRAb, thyroid ultrasound and orbital computed tomography. Ficoll-Paque density gradient centrifugation was used to isolate PBMCs from 10 ml of fresh peripheral blood. Trizol reagent was used to extract total RNA, and RNA quality was then checked on an Agilent 2100 Bioanalyzer.

On this clonotype: It has no known antigen specificity. Base qualities are not provided; no much larger clone lies one nucleotide away.

The TCR beta CDR3 regions were amplified from the RNA transcripts. For the first round of RT-PCR on the TCR CDR3, the HTBI primer set was used together with the Qiagen OneStep RT-PCR kit. Libraries were constructed in a second round of multiplex PCR, after which size selection and purification were carried out. Libraries were sequenced paired-end with 100 bp reads on an Illumina HiSeq2000. As for the authors' bioinformatics: Raw data were processed with SOAPnuke, discarding reads with adapters, uncalled bases, mean Phred below 15, or no exact constant-primer or identifier match. High-quality paired reads were merged with COPE v1.2.5, and unique nucleotide sequences were defined as clonotypes. MiTCR v1.1 was used to align the clonotypes against IMGT TRBV, TRBD and TRBJ reference segments. Analysis was restricted to V-J combinations with a frequency above 0.0001, which covered 98% to 99.2% of repertoires. A TCS score was defined as the ratio between F50 (clonal expansion) and ExV (chaos), using BLOSUM62-based TCRdist between CDR3 peptides within each V-J. Welch's t-statistics and random forest reduced roughly 530 V-J features to roughly 13, which were used in a naive Bayes classifier (R e1071). TCRdb reanalyzed the raw reads on its own, using fastp at Q25 for trimming and MiXCR for clone calling, and kept in-frame beta chains. Rows are combined by CDR3 protein, so each entry shows the most common genes and DNA. TCRdb, not the authors, supplied the V and J calls. The sample profile shows approximately 480,000 distinct CDR3 sequences; around 20% of them were found once. Together, the top ten hold around 27% of the sample.

The rearranged segments are TRBV11-2 and TRBJ2-5; TRBD1 aligns with 7 central bases. The sequenced material came from blood. The receptor was derived from a young man with Graves' hyperthyroidism. This receptor carries the CDR3 CASSTTGQTTQETQYF. The sequence in DNA is TGTGCCAGCAGCACGACGGGACAGACGACCCAAGAGACCCAGTACTTC.